Presented here are 2 T cell receptor beta chains from one specimen sequenced in a study of cytomegalovirus exposure and HLA in healthy donors. PCR employed 60 Vbeta and 13 Jbeta primers. Only in-frame clones appear in the TCRdb table, and some are missing; sequencing was by immunoSEQ multiplex PCR. The table shows roughly 70,000 clones, with around three quarters occurring only once. Specimen: PBMCs. These receptors all stem from a man aged 45-65 years in good health and CMV-seronegative.

The chain combines TRBV16 with TRBJ2-1, with D hard to call. Germline V CDR1 and CDR2: KGHSY, FQNENV. V dropped 1 base and J dropped 9 bases, with 7 bases sitting between them. The CDR3 consists of 12 residues. CDR3: CASSQLSGEQFF. The CDR3 DNA follows: TGTGCCAGCAGCCAATTATCAGGTGAGCAGTTCTTC.

This clone came up a few times. CDR3 loop: CASSQVDLGLTYNEQFF. CDR3 coding DNA: TGCGCCAGCAGCCAAGTAGATTTAGGACTTACCTACAATGAGCAGTTCTTC. The chain uses TRBV4-1 and TRBJ2-1; D is possibly TRBD2 (5 bases). This CDR3 is 17 amino acids long. Germline CDR1 reads MGHRA; CDR2 reads YSYEKL. V shed 1 base and J shed 2 bases, with 15 bases lying between them.